Given below is one T cell receptor (beta chain) in context. These data belong to a study of PD-L1 blockade in urothelial cancer. In the study overall: Patients began atezolizumab, 1,200 mg intravenously every 3 weeks, at some point between 2012 and 2014. It was at 3 weeks (second dose) and 6 weeks after treatment start that blood was analyzed.

After removal of 5 bases from V and 6 bases from J, the junction contained 7 bases not matched to a gene. The CDR3 spans 15 residues. The germline V gene encodes CDR1 SGHTA and CDR2 FQGNSA. Pretreatment and on-treatment blood mononuclear cell samples were taken, totaling between 1 and 8 time points per patient. Method: immunoSEQ multiplex PCR; TCRdb's copy keeps in-frame clones and lacks some. This sample yields 30,000 to 50,000 clones, of which approximately 90% are seen a single time; over 1.5% belongs to the top ten. This chain joins TRBV7-2 and TRBJ2-3; 11 bases align to TRBD2. The input for sequencing was PBMCs, taken around atezolizumab (anti-PD-L1) treatment. This TCR derives from a man aged 55-75 years with urothelial cancer. The CDR3 DNA follows: TGTGCCAGCAGCGCGACTAGCGGGGAATGGGATACGCAGTATTTT. Protein product: CASSATSGEWDTQYF.